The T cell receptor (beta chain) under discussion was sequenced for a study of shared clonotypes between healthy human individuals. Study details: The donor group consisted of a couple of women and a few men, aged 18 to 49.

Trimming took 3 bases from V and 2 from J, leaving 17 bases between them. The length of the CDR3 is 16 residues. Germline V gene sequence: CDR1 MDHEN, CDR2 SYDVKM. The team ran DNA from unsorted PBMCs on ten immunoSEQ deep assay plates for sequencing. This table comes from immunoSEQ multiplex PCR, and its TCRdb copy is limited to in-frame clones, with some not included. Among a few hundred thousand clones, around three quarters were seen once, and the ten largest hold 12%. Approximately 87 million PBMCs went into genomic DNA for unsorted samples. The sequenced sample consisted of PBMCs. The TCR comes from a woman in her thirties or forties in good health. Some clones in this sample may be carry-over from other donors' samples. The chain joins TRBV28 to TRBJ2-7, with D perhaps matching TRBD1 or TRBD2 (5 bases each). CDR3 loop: CASSFTTGTVTYEQYF. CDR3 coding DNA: TGTGCCAGCAGTTTTACCACCGGGACGGTTACCTACGAGCAGTACTTC.